These 17 T cell receptor beta chains came from one sample sequenced in a study of blood T cell repertoires in COVID-19. Some clones are missing from TCRdb's copy, which holds only in-frame ones; the method was immunoSEQ multiplex PCR. The sample lists about 210,000 clones; almost 90% were seen once. The source material was peripheral blood. The source is a man aged 18 to 35 with active or convalescent COVID-19.

V gene TRBV4-2 combines with J gene TRBJ2-2; 7 positions match TRBD2. The J segment lost 5 bases and the V segment lost 4 bases, leaving 7 bases of the junction unmatched. CDR1 LGHNA and CDR2 YNFKEQ come from the germline V gene. The CDR3 loop spans 15 amino acids. In DNA, the CDR3 is TGTGCCAGCAGCCTTGGTCTTAGCGGGACCGGGGAGCTGTTTTTT. Amino acid sequence: CASSLGLSGTGELFF.

CDR3 loop: CASSRGRDEQYF. The CDR3, as DNA: TGTGCCAGCAGTCGGGGGAGGGACGAGCAGTACTTC. V is TRBV12-3 or TRBV12-4 and J is TRBJ2-7; 7 positions agree with TRBD2. The CDR3 sequence is 12 residues long. Unmatched junction bases numbered 3, after V lost 5 bases and J lost 5 bases.

The CDR3 bases are TGTGCCAGCAGTGACGCGACAGGGCTAAACTACGAGCAGTACTTC. This translates into CASSDATGLNYEQYF. This rearrangement joins TRBV28 to TRBJ2-7; the match to TRBD1 covers 7 bases. V was pared by 5 bases and J by 3 bases, with 10 bases of the junction left unmatched. The CDR3 sequence is 15 residues long. Germline V gives CDR1 MDHEN, CDR2 SYDVKM.

The sample holds one count of this clone. V is TRBV29-1 and J is TRBJ1-2, with D unclear. The germline gives CDR1 SQVTM, CDR2 ANQGSEA. The CDR3 has 15 residues. The V and J ends lost 4 bases and 3 bases respectively, with 18 bases between them. The CDR3 DNA reads TGCAGCGTTGCGCGCGGAGCCTCCATTGACTATGGCTACACCTTC. Protein product: CSVARGASIDYGYTF.

The rearrangement uses TRBV20-1 and TRBJ2-1; 10 nucleotides match TRBD2. V was clipped by 3 bases and J by 8 bases; unmatched bases: 4. The V gene's germline CDR1 is DFQATT and CDR2 SNEGSKA (reference sequence). The CDR3 is made up of 13 amino acids. The DNA of the CDR3 is TGCAGTGCTAGTAGACTAGCGGGCGATGAGCAGTTCTTC. Amino acids: CSASRLAGDEQFF.

The genes are TRBV2 and TRBJ2-1; D is uncertain. Germline CDR1 and CDR2: SNHLY and FYNNEI. CDR3 length equals 15 residues. Deletions cut 7 bases from V and 0 bases from J, with 13 bases between. The CDR3 DNA is TGTGCCAGCATCCAGCCGGAGAGCTCCTACAATGAGCAGTTCTTC. Protein product: CASIQPESSYNEQFF.

The CDR3 DNA is TGTGCCAGCAGCTTAGACCCCATCCCGACCTTCGCGGGGGGAAACACCATATATTTT. It yields the protein CASSLDPIPTFAGGNTIYF. The V gene is TRBV7-2, the J gene TRBJ1-3; D is ambiguous. Trimming shortened V by 1 base and J by 4 bases, and 23 bases separated the two germline ends. The CDR3 contains 19 residues. Germline V lookup: CDR1 SGHTA, CDR2 FQGNSA.

J is TRBJ1-3 and V is TRBV27; D uncertain. CDR3 length equals 20 residues. The V and J ends lost 4 bases and 1 base respectively, with 26 bases between them. Germline CDR1 reads MNHEY; CDR2 reads SMNVEV (reference sequence). In DNA form, the CDR3 reads TGTGCCAGCAGTTCTCACCTCGAACAGCCTTTGTCGATTTCTGGAAACACCATATATTTT. This translates into CASSSHLEQPLSISGNTIYF.

For the CDR3, the DNA is TGTGCCACCAGTGGCGGAACAACTAATGAAAAACTGTTTTTT. Encoded protein: CATSGGTTNEKLFF. The rearrangement uses TRBV24-1 and TRBJ1-4; D unresolved. The CDR3 extends over 14 amino acids. Germline CDR1 is KGHDR and CDR2 is SFDVKD. The V gene lost 5 bases and the J gene lost 0 bases, with 6 bases spanning the gap.

The V gene is TRBV30, the J gene TRBJ2-2; D is undetermined. Trimming shortened V by 4 bases and J by 4 bases, and 7 bases separated the two germline ends. Germline V lookup: CDR1 GTSNPN, CDR2 SVGIG (reference sequence). The CDR3 totals 12 residues. CDR3 region: CAWTTVTGELFF. The CDR3 DNA reads TGTGCCTGGACTACTGTCACCGGGGAGCTGTTTTTT.

The chain joins TRBV19 to TRBJ2-1; 12 nucleotides align to TRBD2. The CDR3 has 18 amino acids. In germline, CDR1 is LNHDA, CDR2 SQIVND (reference sequence). Trimming took 7 bases from V and 0 from J; bases not matched to a gene: 10. The CDR3 DNA reads TGTGCCAGTACCCGACTAGCGGGAGCCCCCAGCTCCTACAATGAGCAGTTCTTC. Its protein product is CASTRLAGAPSSYNEQFF.

The genes are TRBV7-2 and TRBJ2-1, with a tentative D call TRBD2 (5 bases). The CDR3 length is 16 residues. V shed 1 base and J shed 2 bases, with 12 bases lying between them. Per germline, CDR1 SGHTA and CDR2 FQGNSA. DNA for the CDR3: TGTGCCAGCAGCTTAGGACCGGGGTTCGCCTACAATGAGCAGTTCTTC. This translates into CASSLGPGFAYNEQFF.

This clone showed up just once. The chain has TRBV30 and TRBJ2-7; D perhaps matches TRBD2 (5 bases). Between the trimmed V and J ends, which lost 2 bases and 3 bases, there was a span of 17 bases. The germline V gene encodes CDR1 GTSNPN and CDR2 SVGIG (reference sequence). CDR3 size: 15 residues. The CDR3 bases are TGTGCCTGGAGTAAGCCCCCCCCCGGGGACTACGAGCAGTACTTC. This gives the protein CAWSKPPPGDYEQYF. Full variable domain (rest looked up from reference TRBV30 and TRBJ2-7): SQTIHQWPATLVQPVGSPLSLECTVEGTSNPNLYWYRQAAGRGLQLLFYSVGIGQISSEVPQNLSASRPQDRQFILSSKKLLLSDSGFYLCAWSKPPPGDYEQYFGPGTRLTVT.

The chain uses TRBV3-1 (or the pseudogene TRBV3-2) and TRBJ1-2, with 12 bases aligning to TRBD1. V dropped 0 bases and J dropped 7; count of bases not matched to a gene: 6. This CDR3 contains 16 residues. The germline gives CDR1 LGHDT, CDR2 YNNKEL (reference sequence). CDR3 residues: CASSQDPGTGGSGYTF. The CDR3 region has the DNA TGTGCCAGCAGCCAAGATCCTGGGACAGGGGGCAGTGGCTACACCTTC.

The chain has TRBV4-3 and TRBJ2-1; TRBD2 matches 8 bases. Germline V gene sequence: CDR1 LGHNA, CDR2 YSLEER. The V and J ends lost 0 bases and 9 bases, in that order; junction bases with no gene match: 10. The CDR3 is 16 residues long. The CDR3 nucleotides read TGCGCCAGCAGCCAAGATTCCGGGAGGGATGGTGGTGAGCAGTTCTTC. Translated, it gives CASSQDSGRDGGEQFF.

This clone was seen a single time. The chain employs TRBV28 and TRBJ1-5; weak D call: TRBD1 (5 bases). Germline CDR1 MDHEN, CDR2 SYDVKM. V was shortened by 7 bases and J by 6 bases, with 13 bases between the two germline ends. This CDR3 spans 13 amino acids. Here the CDR3 reads CASIGGVSQPQHF. The DNA for the CDR3 is TGTGCCAGCATCGGGGGAGTTAGTCAGCCCCAGCATTTT.

In DNA form, the CDR3 reads TGTGCCAGCAGCGCCTTTCAGGGGACCACTGAAGCTTTCTTT. It encodes CASSAFQGTTEAFF. J is TRBJ1-1 and V is TRBV7-8; TRBD1 is a possible D gene (6 bases). Germline loops: CDR1 SGHVS, CDR2 FQNEAQ. This CDR3 comprises 14 residues. Between the trimmed V and J ends, which lost 5 bases and 4 bases, there was a span of 14 bases.